This TCR beta chain appears in the sequencing data of a study of tumor-infiltrating lymphocytes in primary liver carcinoma. Findings of the study overall: The difference in top-250-clone fraction between tumors and blood was significant, favoring tumors (p = 0.039).

As regards this clonotype: Its matching antigen is unknown. One end of the junction fails to match germline, which may point to a read error.

In germline, CDR1 is SGHDN, CDR2 FVKESK. The CDR3 consists of 16 residues. The authors took blood RNA from unsorted whole blood and also extracted germline DNA. Enrolled patients were chronically infected with HBV and treatment-naive. Total RNA (approximately 0.5 ug) served as template for TCR beta cDNA synthesis primed by a constant-region primer. Three-round nested multiplex PCR performed with slightly modified ARM-PCR produced the TCR beta libraries. Each of the first two PCR rounds ran nine to ten cycles with TRBV1-TRBV30 forward and C-beta reverse primers. TCRdb called the multiplex PCR reads again in MiXCR, with one record for every CDR3 protein. This sample has 300,000 to 350,000 distinct CDR3 sequences, with approximately 64% found just once.

The chain couples TRBV14 to TRBJ1-5; D is perhaps TRBD1 (6 bases). Material: peripheral blood. The clonotype comes from a man aged 40-49 years with primary liver carcinoma and hepatitis B virus infection. The DNA for the CDR3 is TGTGCCAGCAGCCAAGTCCAACAGGGTAGCAATCAGCCCCGGCATTTT. Translating it yields CASSQVQQGSNQPRHF.